Listed here are 11 T cell receptor beta chains from one sample, sequenced in a study of T cells in Graves' hyperthyroidism and ophthalmopathy. RNA transcripts yielded amplified TCR beta CDR3 regions. First-round RT-PCR targeting the TCR CDR3 was performed with the HTBI primer set. TCRdb itself ran the multiplex PCR reads through MiXCR, one entry per CDR3 protein. The sample records roughly 290,000 distinct CDR3 sequences, over 15% being singletons. The sequencing sample was made of blood. These receptors originate from a woman aged 55-69 years with Graves' ophthalmopathy.

The V and J genes are TRBV6-1 and TRBJ2-2; 13 bases line up with TRBD2. V shed 6 bases, J shed 5 bases, and the junction held 3 bases outside the gene matches. The length of the CDR3 is 15 residues. Germline loops: CDR1 MNHNS, CDR2 SASEGT. Here the CDR3 DNA reads TGTGCCAGCAGACGGGGACTAGCGGGAACCGGGGAGCTGTTTTTT. Translation gives CASRRGLAGTGELFF.

As regards this clonotype: This may be a read error: a much more frequent sequence differs by one nucleotide. This chain joins TRBV3-1 and TRBJ2-5, with D uncertain. Per germline, CDR1 LGHDT and CDR2 YNNKEL (reference sequence). CDR3 size: 12 residues. CDR3 DNA sequence: TGTGCCAGCAGCCCGGACCAAGAGACCCAGTGCTTC. Translated, it gives CASSPDQETQCF.

This clonotype was seen once. This sequence joins TRBV12-3 or TRBV12-4 and TRBJ2-7; D might be TRBD2 (5 bases). This CDR3 spans 13 amino acids. Trimming cost V 6 bases and J 4 bases, with 13 bases left between them. In nucleotides, the CDR3 is TGTGCCAGCAGCTCCCAGCGGACTTACGAGCAGTACTTC. It encodes CASSSQRTYEQYF.

This clonotype was seen a few times. V usage is TRBV7-2 and J usage is TRBJ1-2, with TRBD1 as a possible D gene (5 bases). The germline V gene encodes CDR1 SGHTA and CDR2 FQGNSA. Deletions cut 4 bases from V and 4 bases from J, with 16 bases between. This CDR3 is built from 15 residues. The CDR3 region has the DNA TGTGCCAGCAGCTCAGACAGTCACGCCTCCTATGGCTACACCTTC. It codes for CASSSDSHASYGYTF.

This clonotype was observed at least ten times. The chain carries TRBV3-1 and TRBJ2-5; 7 positions agree with TRBD1. V shed 6 bases and J 10 bases; nucleotides not matched to a gene: 11. CDR1 LGHDT and CDR2 YNNKEL come from the germline V gene (reference sequence). The CDR3 covers 13 residues. The CDR3 here is CASSPGTVDRQYF. CDR3 bases: TGTGCCAGCAGTCCCGGGACAGTCGACCGCCAGTACTTC.

Of note for this clonotype: A clone one base away is much larger, so this may be a read error. The chain carries TRBV28 and TRBJ1-5; D might be TRBD1 (5 bases). The CDR3 totals 15 residues. Germline CDR1 and CDR2: MDHEN and SYDVKM. CDR3 nucleotide sequence: TGTGTCAGCAACATAGCAGGGTCAGGCAATCAGCCCCAGCATTTT. It is translated as CVSNIAGSGNQPQHF.

This clonotype has at least ten counts. The V gene is TRBV7-9, the J gene TRBJ2-3, with a weak D call TRBD2 (5 bases). CDR3 length equals 16 residues. The V end lost 1 base, the J end lost 2 bases, and 13 bases lay between the germline ends. Germline assignment: CDR1 SEHNR and CDR2 FQNEAQ (reference sequence). The CDR3 coding sequence is TGTGCCAGCAGCTTAGGGCTAGCCGACCCCACAGATACGCAGTATTTT. Protein sequence: CASSLGLADPTDTQYF. The full variable domain, its missing parts supplied by reference TRBV7-9 and TRBJ2-3, is DTGVSQNPRHKITKRGQNVTFRCDPISEHNRLYWYRQTLGQGPEFLTYFQNEAQLEKSRLLSDRFSAERPKGSFSTLEIQRTEQGDSAMYLCASSLGLADPTDTQYFGPGTRLTVL.

Many counts were recorded for this clonotype. This chain uses TRBV5-8 with TRBJ2-1; no clear D gene. V was shortened by 1 base and J by 6 bases, with 8 bases between the two germline ends. The CDR3 runs 13 residues. CDR1 is SGHTS, CDR2 YDEGEE, per germline. The chain's CDR3 is CASSLRYSNEQFF. DNA of the CDR3: TGTGCCAGCAGCTTGCGGTACAGCAATGAGCAGTTCTTC.

This clonotype was picked up many times. This chain joins TRBV29-1 and TRBJ2-5; no definite D call. The V gene's germline CDR1 is SQVTM and CDR2 ANQGSEA. V lost 5 bases and J lost 4, with 14 bases in between. The CDR3 extends over 13 amino acids. The DNA for the CDR3 is TGCAGCGTTCTCCGTGCAGGCGTAGAGACCCAGTACTTC. Its protein is CSVLRAGVETQYF.

There are many counts of this clonotype. This chain uses TRBV9 with TRBJ2-2; tentatively, D is TRBD1 (6 bases). CDR1 is SGDLS and CDR2 is YYNGEE in the germline V gene. V was cut by 2 bases and J by 5 bases, with 13 bases left in between. This CDR3 has 15 residues. The CDR3 reads CASSVQGLVTGELFF. In nucleotides, the CDR3 is TGTGCCAGCAGCGTCCAGGGGTTGGTGACCGGGGAGCTGTTTTTT.

Written as DNA, the CDR3 is TGTGCCAGCAGTTACCGTATCTCTGGACAGGGGGCAAACTATGGCTACACCTTC. Translated, it gives CASSYRISGQGANYGYTF. The V and J genes are TRBV6-5 and TRBJ1-2; 11 bases match TRBD1. The CDR3 has 18 amino acids. V shed 2 bases and J 2 bases; nucleotides not matched to a gene: 10. Looked up from germline, CDR1 is MNHEY and CDR2 is SVGAGI.